Listed below are T cell receptor beta chains from one sample, sequenced in a study of blood T cell repertoires in COVID-19. Clones were read by immunoSEQ multiplex PCR, and TCRdb kept only the in-frame ones, dropping some. The top ten hold roughly 8.7% of the sample, which has about 180,000 clones, around 86% seen once. The sequenced sample was PBMCs or T cells enriched from blood (not recorded which). The receptors were gathered from a woman in her thirties who had recovered from COVID-19. CDR3s include the opening cysteine and the closing phenylalanine or tryptophan. The D gene is left open where the match is weak. Clone size, where shown, is once, few, many, or a class for clones that have expanded.

d_call clone_size j_call v_call cdr3_aa cdr3_nt
TRBD2 once TRBJ2-3 TRBV11-3 CASSLGPSGSYGTDTQYF TGTGCCAGCAGCTTAGGGCCTAGCGGGAGCTATGGCACAGATACGCAGTATTTT
TRBD2 . TRBJ2-1 TRBV10-1 CASSESGLGHNEQFF TGCGCCAGCAGTGAGTCGGGACTAGGCCACAATGAGCAGTTCTTC
. . TRBJ1-5 TRBV2 CATSRDGNQPQHF TGTGCCACCTCCAGGGATGGCAATCAGCCCCAGCATTTT
. . TRBJ2-1 TRBV6-4 CASSPLDEQFF TGTGCCAGCTCCCCCCTAGATGAGCAGTTCTTC
. . TRBJ2-5 TRBV4-2 CASSQLATYQETQYF TGTGCCAGCAGCCAACTAGCGACTTACCAAGAGACCCAGTACTTC
. few TRBJ2-7 TRBV5-1 CASSRHGQGKPPYEQYF TGCGCCAGCAGCCGCCATGGGCAGGGCAAGCCCCCCTACGAGCAGTACTTC
. few TRBJ2-7 TRBV28 CASSLFREPYEQYF TGTGCCAGCAGTTTATTTCGCGAGCCCTACGAGCAGTACTTC
TRBD1 . TRBJ1-1 TRBV25-1 CASSTGGNTEAFF TGTGCCAGCAGTACAGGGGGCAACACTGAAGCTTTCTTT
. . TRBJ1-1 TRBV5-1 CASSSDSMNTEAFF TGCGCCAGCAGCTCGGACAGCATGAACACTGAAGCTTTCTTT
. . TRBJ2-2 TRBV30 CAWSVLAGTWTGELFF TGTGCCTGGAGTGTACTGGCGGGAACATGGACCGGGGAGCTGTTTTTT
. once TRBJ1-2 TRBV2 CASSGGTANYGYTF TGTGCCAGCAGTGGAGGCACCGCGAACTATGGCTACACCTTC
. . TRBJ2-7 TRBV25-1 CASSRGRLSYEQYF TGTGCCAGCTCGCGGGGGCGGCTCTCCTACGAGCAGTACTTC
. . TRBJ2-7 TRBV4-1 CASSQDFRGSNYEQYF TGCGCCAGCAGCCAAGATTTCAGGGGTTCGAACTACGAGCAGTACTTC
. . TRBJ2-7 TRBV30 CARKSTVDYEQYF TGTGCCCGGAAATCAACAGTAGATTACGAGCAGTACTTC
. . TRBJ2-7 TRBV6-5 CASSSPGRGSYEQYF TGTGCCAGCAGTTCCCCCGGTCGTGGCTCCTACGAGCAGTACTTC
. . TRBJ2-7 TRBV5-1 CASSLELTYEQYF TGCGCCAGCAGCTTGGAACTAACCTACGAGCAGTACTTC
TRBD2 . TRBJ2-3 TRBV10-3 CAIRAAGGSDTQYF TGTGCCATCAGGGCAGCGGGAGGGTCGGATACGCAGTATTTT
TRBD2 . TRBJ2-1 TRBV28 CASRLAGVVNEQFF TGTGCCAGCAGGCTAGCGGGAGTAGTCAATGAGCAGTTCTTC